This TCR beta chain was sequenced in a study of shared clonotypes between healthy human individuals. General study points: The researchers took only blood, and tissue repertoires probably look different.

The naive CD8 population came from CD45RO-negative cells selected for CCR7, without terminally differentiated effector memory CD45RA+ cells. Some clones are missing from TCRdb's copy, which holds only in-frame ones; the method was immunoSEQ multiplex PCR. The table records 600,000 or so clones, roughly 96% of them present only once. A remark on this clone: Its cognate antigen is unknown.

The receptor was derived from a woman aged 25-40 years in good health. Sequencing was done on a sample of naive CD8+ T cells sorted from blood.

The CDR3 loop is CASSGGTGFGNEQFF. The CDR3 DNA is TGTGCCAGCAGCGGCGGGACAGGTTTTGGCAATGAGCAGTTCTTC. This sequence joins TRBV5-6 and TRBJ2-1, with 8 bases matching TRBD1. This CDR3 region has 15 residues. V dropped 4 bases and J dropped 6; count of bases not matched to a gene: 9. Germline V gives CDR1 SGHDT, CDR2 YYEEEE.